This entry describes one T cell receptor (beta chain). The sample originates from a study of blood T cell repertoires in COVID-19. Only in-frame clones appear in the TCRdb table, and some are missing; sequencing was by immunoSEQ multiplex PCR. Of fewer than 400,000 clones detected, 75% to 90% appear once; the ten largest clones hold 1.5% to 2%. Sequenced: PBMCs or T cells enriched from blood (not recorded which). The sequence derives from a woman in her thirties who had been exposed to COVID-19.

CDR3 in DNA: TGTGCCAGCAGCAACAGGCGGGGCTCTGGGGCCAACGTCCTGACTTTC. Residues: CASSNRRGSGANVLTF. The chain employs TRBV7-3 and TRBJ2-6; D may be TRBD2 (6 bases). Germline CDR1 and CDR2: SGHTA and FQGTGA. The CDR3 has 16 amino acids. Trimming took 5 bases from V and 0 from J, leaving 11 bases between them.